The 20 T cell receptor beta chains below come from one sample, sequenced in a study of blood T cell repertoires in COVID-19. The repertoire was sequenced with immunoSEQ multiplex PCR; TCRdb's copy has only in-frame clones and lacks some. The sample lists about 130,000 clones; about four fifths were seen once. The material sequenced was peripheral blood. These receptors all come from a man aged 60-69 years with acute or convalescent COVID-19.

This chain connects TRBV7-3 to TRBJ2-3, with 7 positions matching TRBD2. V gave up 2 bases and J gave up 1 base; unmatched junction bases: 3. The length of the CDR3 is 15 residues. The germline V gene has CDR1 SGHTA and CDR2 FQGTGA. DNA for the CDR3: TGTGCCAGCAGCTTAGGGGGAGGGGGCACAGATACGCAGTATTTT. Protein: CASSLGGGGTDTQYF.

The genes are TRBV18 and TRBJ1-3; the D gene is possibly TRBD1 (5 bases). V dropped 3 bases and J dropped 0 bases, with 12 bases sitting between them. The CDR3 covers 16 residues. The V gene's germline CDR1 is KGHSH and CDR2 LQKENI. For the CDR3, the DNA is TGTGCCAGCTCACCGGAGACAGCGCGCTCTGGAAACACCATATATTTT. Its translation is CASSPETARSGNTIYF.

The V call is TRBV9, the J call TRBJ2-7; D is perhaps TRBD1 (6 bases). The CDR3 spans 16 residues. Trimming removed 0 bases at V and 3 bases at J, with 16 bases between. Germline values: CDR1 SGDLS, CDR2 YYNGEE. The CDR3 is CASSVGNAGAGYEQYF. CDR3 bases: TGTGCCAGCAGCGTAGGGAACGCAGGGGCCGGCTACGAGCAGTACTTC. Filled out from reference TRBV9 and TRBJ2-7, the complete variable domain reads DSGVTQTPKHLITATGQRVTLRCSPRSGDLSVYWYQQSLDQGLQFLIQYYNGEERAKGNILERFSAQQFPDLHSELNLSSLELGDSALYFCASSVGNAGAGYEQYFGPGTRLTVT.

V and J are TRBV19 and TRBJ1-5; a possible D gene is TRBD1 (6 bases). V lost 1 base and J lost 3, with 13 bases in between. Germline V lookup: CDR1 LNHDA, CDR2 SQIVND (reference sequence). The CDR3 is made up of 16 amino acids. In DNA form, the CDR3 reads TGTGCCAGTAGTATAGTGCCAGGGGCCATCAATCAGCCCCAGCATTTT. It codes for CASSIVPGAINQPQHF.

V gene TRBV28 combines with J gene TRBJ2-5; D remains unclear. The CDR3 covers 12 residues. V shed 5 bases and J shed 5 bases, with 9 bases lying between them. Per the germline V gene, CDR1 is MDHEN and CDR2 is SYDVKM. The CDR3 coding sequence is TGTGCCAGCAGTAGACATGTGGAGACCCAGTACTTC. Translated, it gives CASSRHVETQYF. Full variable domain (outside the CDR3, taken from reference TRBV28 and TRBJ2-5): DVKVTQSSRYLVKRTGEKVFLECVQDMDHENMFWYRQDPGLGLRLIYFSYDVKMKEKGDIPEGYSVSREKKERFSLILESASTNQTSMYLCASSRHVETQYFGPGTRLLVL.

This sequence joins TRBV28 and TRBJ1-6; 9 nucleotides agree with TRBD1. CDR1 MDHEN and CDR2 SYDVKM come from the germline V gene. Trimming took 4 bases from V and 7 from J; bases not matched to a gene: 5. The CDR3 is 15 amino acids. CDR3 DNA: TGTGCCAGCAGTTCCGGGACAGGGCTCAATTCACCCCTCCACTTT. Encoded protein: CASSSGTGLNSPLHF. The entire variable domain, with the rest obtained from reference TRBV28 and TRBJ1-6, is as follows: DVKVTQSSRYLVKRTGEKVFLECVQDMDHENMFWYRQDPGLGLRLIYFSYDVKMKEKGDIPEGYSVSREKKERFSLILESASTNQTSMYLCASSSGTGLNSPLHFGNGTRLTVT.

The rearrangement uses TRBV18 and TRBJ1-1; 10 nucleotides match TRBD1. The ends lost 5 bases at V and 6 bases at J; junction bases unmatched: 12. The length of the CDR3 is 16 residues. Germline CDR1 is KGHSH and CDR2 is LQKENI. CDR3 DNA: TGTGCCAGCTCATTCAGACAGGGGGCCTCCCTCCCTGAAGCTTTCTTT. Translating gives CASSFRQGASLPEAFF.

This clone occurred a few times. This chain links TRBV28 with TRBJ2-2; TRBD2 agrees at 9 bases. Germline CDR1 and CDR2: MDHEN and SYDVKM. This CDR3 contains 16 residues. After removal of 6 bases from V and 15 bases from J, the junction contained 20 bases not matched to a gene. CDR3 sequence reads: CASRGGSGGGRGQVFF. The CDR3 bases are TGTGCCAGCAGAGGGGGATCTGGCGGCGGGAGGGGTCAGGTGTTTTTT.

The chain links TRBV6-5 to TRBJ1-5; D not certain. The ends were cut back, 0 bases at V and 5 bases at J, with 5 bases in the middle. The CDR3 totals 13 residues. Germline lookup yields CDR1 MNHEY and CDR2 SVGAGI. The CDR3 DNA is TGTGCCAGCAGTTACTCATCTGATCAGCCCCAGCATTTT. Translation gives CASSYSSDQPQHF.

This chain links TRBV30 with TRBJ1-5; D may be TRBD1 (6 bases). Germline-derived CDR1 and CDR2 are GTSNPN and SVGIG (reference sequence). Deletions cut 4 bases from V and 0 bases from J, with 13 bases between. The CDR3 extends over 15 amino acids. Written as DNA, the CDR3 is TGTGCCTGGACCCCCAGGGGATATAGCAATCAGCCCCAGCATTTT. Its translation: CAWTPRGYSNQPQHF.

This chain connects TRBV5-1 to TRBJ1-4; 9 nucleotides align to TRBD1. The J segment lost 8 bases and the V segment lost 0 bases, leaving 11 bases of the junction unmatched. The CDR3 is 17 amino acids. Germline V gene lookup returns CDR1 SGHRS and CDR2 YFSETQ. The CDR3 nucleotides read TGCGCCAGCAGCTTGGACGGGACAGGGTTTGTCGGAGAAAAACTGTTTTTT. This sequence encodes CASSLDGTGFVGEKLFF.

The rearrangement links TRBV24-1 to TRBJ2-1; 10 positions agree with TRBD1. The CDR3 extends over 16 amino acids. J was trimmed by 2 bases and V by 3 bases; bases with no gene match: 3. Germline V gene data show CDR1 as KGHDR and CDR2 as SFDVKD. CDR3 nucleotides: TGTGCCACCAGTGATCCCGGGACAGGGGCCTACAATGAGCAGTTCTTC. Protein product: CATSDPGTGAYNEQFF.

The gene calls are TRBV10-1 and TRBJ2-1; D might be TRBD2 (6 bases). Germline-derived CDR1 and CDR2 are WNHNN and SYGVQD (reference sequence). CDR3 length equals 14 residues. Trimming pared 1 base from V and 7 bases from J, leaving 11 bases between. In DNA form, the CDR3 reads TGCGCCAGCAGTGAGTTCGGACTAAGGAATGAGCAGTTCTTC. Its protein is CASSEFGLRNEQFF.

The rearrangement links TRBV5-4 to TRBJ2-7; the match to TRBD1 covers 9 bases. The CDR3 totals 13 residues. Germline CDR1 and CDR2: SGHNT and YYREEE (reference sequence). J lost 6 bases, V lost 0 bases, and 1 base had no gene match. CDR3 DNA: TGTGCCAGCAGCTTGGACAGGGGGCGCGAGCAGTACTTC. Protein product: CASSLDRGREQYF.

In this sample, this clone turned up once. This sequence joins TRBV6-2 or TRBV6-3 and TRBJ2-1, with 13 bases matching TRBD2. Germline CDR1 reads MNHEY; CDR2 reads SVGEGT. The CDR3 is 13 amino acids. The V gene end was trimmed by 4 bases and the J gene end by 15 bases; junction bases not matched to a gene: 6. The CDR3 sequence: CASSLGTSGILFF. The DNA for the CDR3 is TGTGCCAGCAGTTTGGGGACTAGCGGGATCCTGTTCTTC.

This chain uses TRBV30 with TRBJ2-5, with 10 bases matching TRBD2. Germline CDR1 reads GTSNPN; CDR2 reads SVGIG (reference sequence). After removal of 2 bases from V and 0 bases from J, the junction contained 18 bases not matched to a gene. This CDR3 contains 20 residues. The CDR3 nucleotides read TGTGCCTGGAGTCGACAGCGAAGAAGCATAGCGGGAGGTTACCAAGAGACCCAGTACTTC. Translated, it gives CAWSRQRRSIAGGYQETQYF. The full variable domain, in which reference TRBV30 and TRBJ2-5 provide the parts outside the CDR3, is SQTIHQWPATLVQPVGSPLSLECTVEGTSNPNLYWYRQAAGRGLQLLFYSVGIGQISSEVPQNLSASRPQDRQFILSSKKLLLSDSGFYLCAWSRQRRSIAGGYQETQYFGPGTRLLVL.

The rearrangement links TRBV4-1 to TRBJ2-5, with D possibly being TRBD2 (6 bases). Germline V gene lookup returns CDR1 MGHRA and CDR2 YSYEKL. V was trimmed by 0 bases and J by 9 bases, leaving 14 bases between them. This CDR3 comprises 14 residues. CDR3 DNA: TGCGCCAGCAGCCAAGAAGGAGGAATAGCGGCCCAGTACTTC. Encoded protein: CASSQEGGIAAQYF.

This chain uses TRBV5-1 with TRBJ1-2; no firm D call. Germline CDR1 SGHRS, CDR2 YFSETQ. This CDR3 is 14 amino acids long. Trimming removed 1 base at V and 2 bases at J, with 9 bases between. CDR3 residues: CASSLPGRNYGYTF. CDR3 bases: TGCGCCAGCAGCTTGCCGGGGAGGAACTATGGCTACACCTTC.

V gene TRBV9 combines with J gene TRBJ1-4; 8 bases fit TRBD1. The CDR3 consists of 16 residues. Germline CDR1 and CDR2: SGDLS and YYNGEE. Losses at the gene ends were 1 base for V and 6 bases for J; bases not matched to a gene: 8. The CDR3 is CASSVSPGQEDEKLFF. CDR3 nucleotides: TGTGCCAGCAGCGTATCGCCGGGACAGGAGGATGAAAAACTGTTTTTT.

The table lists this clone with a few counts. The genes are TRBV6-5 and TRBJ1-1, with TRBD1 as a possible D gene (5 bases). Germline CDR1 MNHEY, CDR2 SVGAGI. V shed 6 bases and J shed 1 base, with 9 bases lying between them. The CDR3 loop spans 13 amino acids. DNA of the CDR3: TGTGCCAGCAGCGGCGACAGGAACACTGAAGCTTTCTTT. The encoded protein is CASSGDRNTEAFF.